This TCR beta chain was sequenced during a study of T cell changes during pregnancy in multiple sclerosis (dated by TCRdb to between 2017 and 2020). The study in broad terms: Changes in the T cell repertoire over the course of pregnancy were examined in this study in women with multiple sclerosis.

Of note for this clone: This receptor's antigen is unknown. One end of the junction is discordant with germline, which a read error may explain.

Preparation of the library involved the immunoSEQ multiplex PCR assay. TCRdb stores this immuneACCESS table with in-frame sequences only. Part of the clones is absent; in the studies checked, under half of the shortfall reflects unresolved V genes, and no reason is known for the rest. The sample data list 56,000 or so clones, and around 85% of these were observed just once. The ten largest account for about 0.38% of the sample. The cysteine opens and the phenylalanine closes a CDR3 of 15 amino acids. Only the CDR3 DNA stays, 45 bases, in frame from base 1. CDR1 and CDR2 are read off the germline V gene (reference sequence) as SEHNR and FQNEAQ.

The sequence was obtained from a female donor with multiple sclerosis, enrolled in a pregnancy study. The sample here was CD4+ T cells from peripheral blood mononuclear cells, taken in the third trimester of pregnancy. The chain was built from TRBV7-9 and TRBJ2-7, with TRBD1 identical over 9 junction bases. The nucleotide sequence is TGTGCCAGCAGCCTAGCATGGGACAGGGCTATAGAGCAGTACTTC. Its amino acids are CASSLAWDRAIEQYF. With the portions outside the CDR3 filled from the reference TRBV7-9 and TRBJ2-7 genes, the complete variable region becomes DTGVSQNPRHKITKRGQNVTFRCDPISEHNRLYWYRQTLGQGPEFLTYFQNEAQLEKSRLLSDRFSAERPKGSFSTLEIQRTEQGDSAMYLCASSLAWDRAIEQYFGPGTRLTVT.